This record concerns one T cell receptor (beta chain) sequence. No antigen is known for it. This may be a read error: a much more frequent sequence differs by one nucleotide. The CDR3 ends on some other residue instead of the conserved phenylalanine or tryptophan, so this is likely a read error. Germline values: CDR1 LGHNA, CDR2 YSLEER. CDR3 length: 13 amino acids. V was clipped by 1 base and J by 4 bases, with 8 bases between them. Separate cDNA molecules received unique molecular identifiers, which the library attached to them. Authors' data handling: Sampled TCR counts reached a median of approximately 100,000 per sample, with values ranging from roughly 23,224 to 700,000. TCRdb reprocessed the RACE reads with MiXCR, giving one entry per CDR3 protein. Here the V and J calls rest on TCRdb's processing, not on the authors' analysis. In the table there are some 45,000 distinct CDR3 sequences, around an eighth of which are singletons.

This record belongs to a study of human T cells and chemical hapten exposure. Overall study context: Mainly, slight library volume differences in the pool made TCR yields vary. Study observations and caveats: Among TCRs, those above 1 in 1000 frequency were unaffected by DPC sensitization.

Time point denoted: pre-sensitization, week 0. Treatment specified: therapeutic diphenylcyclopropenone sensitization with weekly scalp DPC. The sequence was obtained from a woman in her twenties or thirties with alopecia areata. Some clones in this sample may be carry-over from other donors' samples. Specimen: whole blood, collected in connection with sensitization to the hapten diphenylcyclopropenone (DPC). V gene TRBV4-3 combines with J gene TRBJ2-7, with D tentatively TRBD2 (6 bases). CDR3 amino acids: CASSQAGAYEQYS. The CDR3 DNA sequence: TGCGCCAGCAGCCAAGCGGGAGCGTACGAGCAGTACTCC.